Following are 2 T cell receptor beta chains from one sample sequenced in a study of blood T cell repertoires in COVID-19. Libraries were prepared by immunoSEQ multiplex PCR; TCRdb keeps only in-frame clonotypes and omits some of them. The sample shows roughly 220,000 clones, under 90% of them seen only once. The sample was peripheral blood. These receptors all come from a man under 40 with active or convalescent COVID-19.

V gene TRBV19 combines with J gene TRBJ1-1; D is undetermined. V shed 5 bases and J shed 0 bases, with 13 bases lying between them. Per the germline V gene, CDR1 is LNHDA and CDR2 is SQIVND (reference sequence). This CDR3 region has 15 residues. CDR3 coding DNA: TGTGCCAGTAGTTGGAGAAGTTGGATGAACACTGAAGCTTTCTTT. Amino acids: CASSWRSWMNTEAFF.

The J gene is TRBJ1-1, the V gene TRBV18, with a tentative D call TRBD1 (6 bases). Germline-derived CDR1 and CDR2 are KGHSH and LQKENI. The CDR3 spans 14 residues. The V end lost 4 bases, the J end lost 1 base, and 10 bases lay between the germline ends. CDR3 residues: CASSLGGGNTEAFF. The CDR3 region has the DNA TGTGCCAGCTCACTTGGGGGCGGGAACACTGAAGCTTTCTTT.